The 32 T cell receptor beta chains below were found in one sample sequenced in a study of blood T cell repertoires in COVID-19. Sequencing was performed with immunoSEQ multiplex PCR; in TCRdb, only in-frame clones are kept and a portion is missing. Found here are fewer than 200,000 clones, 81% of them singletons; the top ten hold about 5%. The sample consisted of PBMCs or T cells enriched from blood (not recorded which). The source of these receptors is a woman between 40 and 50 years old with acute COVID-19.

V and J are TRBV19 and TRBJ2-3; D remains ambiguous. This CDR3 is 13 amino acids long. V gave up 6 bases and J gave up 3 bases, with 10 bases separating them. CDR1 is LNHDA and CDR2 is SQIVND in the germline V gene (reference sequence). The CDR3 reads CASSDQDTDTQYF. CDR3 nucleotide sequence: TGTGCCAGTAGCGATCAGGATACAGATACGCAGTATTTT.

The chain uses TRBV3-1 (or the pseudogene TRBV3-2) and TRBJ1-2; no definite D call. The CDR3 covers 16 residues. The ends were cut back, 0 bases at V and 8 bases at J, with 19 bases in the middle. Germline lookup yields CDR1 LGHDT and CDR2 YNNKEL (reference sequence). The CDR3 region has the DNA TGTGCCAGCAGCCAAGATCGAGTCGGGAGTTCGTACGGCTACACCTTC. This translates into CASSQDRVGSSYGYTF.

This clone appeared once. V is TRBV4-2 and J is TRBJ2-3; TRBD1 aligns across 11 bases. Per germline, CDR1 LGHNA and CDR2 YNFKEQ. V shed 4 bases and J 4 bases; nucleotides not matched to a gene: 13. The CDR3 extends over 18 amino acids. CDR3 sequence: CASSPSPPGTGGSDTQYF. In DNA form, the CDR3 reads TGTGCCAGCAGCCCGAGCCCCCCCGGGACAGGGGGGTCAGATACGCAGTATTTT.

The chain couples TRBV5-1 to TRBJ2-2; D call uncertain. The CDR3 loop spans 15 amino acids. Looked up from germline, CDR1 is SGHRS and CDR2 is YFSETQ. Trimming left V 1 base short and J 2 bases short, with 9 bases between. CDR3 sequence reads: CASSLPLSNTGELFF. The DNA of the CDR3 is TGCGCCAGCAGCTTGCCGTTAAGCAACACCGGGGAGCTGTTTTTT.

Details on this clone: The sample contains more than one DNA sequence encoding this CDR3. The chain recombines TRBV2 with TRBJ2-2; 7 bases are shared with TRBD2. This CDR3 has 15 amino acids. V was pared by 4 bases and J by 4 bases, with 6 bases of the junction left unmatched. CDR1 and CDR2 (germline): SNHLY, FYNNEI. CDR3 region: CASSGLREITGELFF. The CDR3 DNA follows: TGTGCCAGCAGTGGATTGCGGGAGATCACCGGGGAGCTGTTTTTT. The full variable domain, with the rest looked up from reference TRBV2 and TRBJ2-2, is EPEVTQTPSHQVTQMGQEVILRCVPISNHLYFYWYRQILGQKVEFLVSFYNNEISEKSEIFDDQFSVERPDGSNFTLKIRSTKLEDSAMYFCASSGLREITGELFFGEGSRLTVL.

This clone was observed a single time. The chain employs TRBV7-9 and TRBJ1-3, with D tentatively TRBD1 (5 bases). V lost 5 bases and J 0 bases, leaving 14 bases between the germline ends. The germline V gene has CDR1 SEHNR and CDR2 FQNEAQ (reference sequence). There are 16 residues in the CDR3. CDR3 amino acids: CASSPNDRFSGNTIYF. The CDR3 region has the DNA TGTGCCAGCAGCCCTAATGACAGATTCTCTGGAAACACCATATATTTT.

Many counts were recorded for this clone. The J gene is TRBJ2-7, the V gene TRBV4-2; 7 bases agree with TRBD2. With 1 base clipped from V and 4 bases from J, the junction kept 10 bases outside the gene matches. This CDR3 comprises 16 residues. Germline V gene lookup returns CDR1 LGHNA and CDR2 YNFKEQ. CDR3 amino acids: CASSQGSGVPLYEQYF. CDR3 sequence (DNA): TGTGCCAGCAGCCAAGGCAGCGGGGTTCCCCTATACGAGCAGTACTTC.

This chain joins TRBV11-3 and TRBJ2-7; no definite D call. The V and J ends lost 5 bases and 9 bases respectively, with 17 bases between them. Germline V gives CDR1 SGHNT, CDR2 YENEEA. The CDR3 runs 13 residues. CDR3 DNA sequence: TGTGCCAGCAGCCCCGGGTCTTTGGATGTGCAGTACGTC. As protein: CASSPGSLDVQYV.

There are a few counts of this clone. CDR3 residues: CASSLEGGMAQHF. CDR3 in DNA: TGTGCCAGCAGTTTAGAGGGTGGGATGGCCCAGCATTTT. The gene calls are TRBV27 and TRBJ1-5; D is unresolved. Germline assignment: CDR1 MNHEY and CDR2 SMNVEV (reference sequence). The CDR3 contains 13 residues. With 2 bases removed from V and 11 bases from J, the gap between germline ends came to 13 bases.

In DNA, the CDR3 is TGTGCCAACTCCCGGGGGTCGAACACTGAAGCTTTCTTT. It encodes CANSRGSNTEAFF. This chain links TRBV10-3 with TRBJ1-1; D might be TRBD1 (5 bases). Germline V gives CDR1 ENHRY, CDR2 SYGVKD. The V end lost 10 bases, the J end lost 1 base, and 13 bases lay between the germline ends. The CDR3 has 13 amino acids.

The sample holds a few counts of this clone. The chain uses TRBV5-4 and TRBJ2-1; 7 bases map to TRBD1. The CDR3 covers 19 residues. V was pared by 1 base and J by 2 bases, with 15 bases of the junction left unmatched. The germline CDR1 and CDR2 sequences are SGHNT and YYREEE (reference sequence). CDR3 protein: CASSLRRQGSSATYNEQFF. CDR3 coding DNA: TGTGCCAGCAGCTTGCGTAGACAGGGTTCTAGTGCCACCTACAATGAGCAGTTCTTC.

The CDR3 region has the DNA TGCGCCAGCAGCGACGGACTAGCGGCTCGGGGTGAGCAGTTCTTC. It is translated as CASSDGLAARGEQFF. This chain connects TRBV5-1 to TRBJ2-1, with TRBD2 identical over 10 bases. The V gene's germline CDR1 is SGHRS and CDR2 YFSETQ. The CDR3 has 15 residues. With V trimmed by 4 bases and J by 9 bases, 10 bases remained unmatched. Drawing the rest from reference TRBV5-1 and TRBJ2-1, the complete variable domain is KAGVTQTPRYLIKTRGQQVTLSCSPISGHRSVSWYQQTPGQGLQFLFEYFSETQRNKGNFPGRFSGRQFSNSRSEMNVSTLELGDSALYLCASSDGLAARGEQFFGPGTRLTVL.

The V call is TRBV5-1, the J call TRBJ1-4; D uncertain. This CDR3 is built from 13 residues. Germline V gene sequence: CDR1 SGHRS, CDR2 YFSETQ. Trimming took 0 bases from V and 7 from J, leaving 7 bases between them. Here the CDR3 reads CASSLVLGEKLFF. CDR3 in DNA: TGCGCCAGCAGCTTGGTGCTAGGTGAAAAACTGTTTTTT.

V usage is TRBV18 and J usage is TRBJ1-3; possibly TRBD1 for D (6 bases). V lost 3 bases and J lost 2, with 17 bases in between. Germline assignment: CDR1 KGHSH and CDR2 LQKENI. The CDR3 sequence is 17 residues long. The CDR3 sequence: CASSPSLLQGPGNTIYF. For the CDR3, the DNA is TGTGCCAGCTCACCCTCGTTGTTGCAGGGGCCTGGAAACACCATATATTTT.

The chain combines TRBV18 with TRBJ1-2; TRBD1 matches at 8 bases. This CDR3 comprises 14 residues. With V trimmed by 3 bases and J by 5 bases, 5 bases remained unmatched. Germline CDR1 is KGHSH and CDR2 is LQKENI. Here the CDR3 reads CASSPGQGLYGYTF. The CDR3 DNA reads TGTGCCAGCTCACCTGGACAGGGCCTATATGGCTACACCTTC.

This sequence joins TRBV18 and TRBJ2-5; D ambiguous. V lost 0 bases and J lost 5, with 10 bases in between. This CDR3 is 14 amino acids long. Germline loops: CDR1 KGHSH, CDR2 LQKENI. The CDR3 DNA reads TGTGCCAGCTCACCACCGATGAGAGGCGAGACCCAGTACTTC. It specifies CASSPPMRGETQYF.

The rearrangement links TRBV27 to TRBJ2-7; 9 nucleotides match TRBD1. The trim removed 5 bases at V and 4 bases at J, leaving 6 bases unmatched. The CDR3 runs 14 residues. The germline gives CDR1 MNHEY, CDR2 SMNVEV (reference sequence). CDR3: CASSPGTGKYEQYF. CDR3 in DNA: TGTGCCAGCAGTCCCGGGACAGGGAAATACGAGCAGTACTTC.

This clone appeared once. The CDR3 DNA reads as TGCGCCAGCAGCCAACCCTTCCCGGGGGGGAGCAATCAGCCCCAGCATTTT. Protein product: CASSQPFPGGSNQPQHF. V usage is TRBV4-1 and J usage is TRBJ1-5; a possible D gene is TRBD1 (5 bases). The ends were cut back, 2 bases at V and 1 base at J, with 15 bases in the middle. Germline CDR1 is MGHRA and CDR2 is YSYEKL. There are 17 residues in the CDR3.

Ten or more counts support this clone. The chain joins TRBV18 to TRBJ2-5; the match to TRBD1 covers 7 bases. V dropped 4 bases and J dropped 1; count of bases not matched to a gene: 9. Germline V gene sequence: CDR1 KGHSH, CDR2 LQKENI. This CDR3 contains 16 residues. The chain's CDR3 is CASSLYRDSLQETQYF. CDR3 nucleotide sequence: TGTGCCAGCTCACTTTACCGGGACAGCCTCCAAGAGACCCAGTACTTC.

This chain connects TRBV21-1 to TRBJ2-5; the tabulated D call, TRBD2, remains unverified against the DNA. TRBV21-1 is a pseudogene locus. The CDR3 loop spans 16 amino acids. The CDR3 is CASPTCLDRYQETQYF. The CDR3 DNA reads TGTGCCAGCCCCACCTGTCTAGACCGGTACCAAGAGACCCAGTACTTC.

The chain links TRBV18 to TRBJ2-7; 11 bases line up with TRBD2. This CDR3 has 18 residues. V lost 3 bases, J lost 2 bases, and 12 bases stayed unmatched. Germline V gene data show CDR1 as KGHSH and CDR2 as LQKENI. The CDR3 protein is CASSPWGATSGMTYEQYF. DNA for the CDR3: TGTGCCAGCTCACCCTGGGGGGCGACTAGCGGGATGACCTACGAGCAGTACTTC.

This clone was seen a handful of times. The chain carries TRBV24-1 and TRBJ2-1, with 7 bases fitting TRBD2. Germline loops: CDR1 KGHDR, CDR2 SFDVKD. With 3 bases clipped from V and 3 bases from J, the junction kept 4 bases outside the gene matches. The length of the CDR3 is 15 residues. The CDR3 here is CATSDAIAGYNEQFF. The DNA of the CDR3 is TGTGCCACCAGTGATGCGATAGCGGGCTACAATGAGCAGTTCTTC.

The CDR3, as DNA: TGTGCCAGTAGTATTGGTCTTCGTTTGGGGCTAGCGGGAGGATCTAGCTCCTACAATGAGCAGTTCTTC. Translated, it gives CASSIGLRLGLAGGSSSYNEQFF. The chain couples TRBV19 to TRBJ2-1; 11 bases are shared with TRBD2. The length of the CDR3 is 23 residues. Germline lookup yields CDR1 LNHDA and CDR2 SQIVND (reference sequence). The V gene end was trimmed by 3 bases and the J gene end by 0 bases; junction bases not matched to a gene: 22.

V usage is TRBV19 and J usage is TRBJ2-2; 7 bases align to TRBD1. V lost 9 bases, J lost 4 bases, and 14 bases stayed unmatched. The germline gives CDR1 LNHDA, CDR2 SQIVND (reference sequence). The CDR3 totals 16 residues. This CDR3 is CASRVATGYSTGELFF. The DNA of the CDR3 is TGTGCCAGCCGAGTAGCGACAGGGTATAGCACCGGGGAGCTGTTTTTT.

The chain employs TRBV6-1 and TRBJ1-5; the D gene is possibly TRBD1 (6 bases). Per germline, CDR1 MNHNS and CDR2 SASEGT. CDR3 size: 13 residues. With 3 bases removed from V and 7 bases from J, the gap between germline ends came to 10 bases. This chain's CDR3 is CASSETGGQPQHF. The CDR3 DNA is TGTGCCAGCAGTGAGACAGGAGGACAGCCCCAGCATTTT.

V and J are TRBV5-4 and TRBJ2-3; possibly TRBD1 for D (6 bases). CDR1 SGHNT and CDR2 YYREEE come from the germline V gene (reference sequence). The V end was cut by 1 base, the J end by 3 bases, with 12 bases between. The CDR3 has 15 residues. This CDR3 reads CASSLIQQGTDTQYF. The CDR3 region has the DNA TGTGCCAGCAGCTTGATACAACAGGGAACAGATACGCAGTATTTT. The whole variable domain, filled in from reference TRBV5-4 and TRBJ2-3, reads ETGVTQSPTHLIKTRGQQVTLRCSSQSGHNTVSWYQQALGQGPQFIFQYYREEENGRGNFPPRFSGLQFPNYSSELNVNALELDDSALYLCASSLIQQGTDTQYFGPGTRLTVL.

The chain links TRBV9 to TRBJ2-5, with 9 bases lining up with TRBD2. Germline values: CDR1 SGDLS, CDR2 YYNGEE. V shed 4 bases and J 2 bases; nucleotides not matched to a gene: 15. CDR3 length: 18 residues. CDR3 DNA sequence: TGTGCCAGCAGCCCCGGCCTAGCGGGAAGGATGGGGCAAGAGACCCAGTACTTC. Its translation: CASSPGLAGRMGQETQYF. Complete variable domain (other parts from reference TRBV9 and TRBJ2-5): DSGVTQTPKHLITATGQRVTLRCSPRSGDLSVYWYQQSLDQGLQFLIQYYNGEERAKGNILERFSAQQFPDLHSELNLSSLELGDSALYFCASSPGLAGRMGQETQYFGPGTRLLVL.

The V and J genes are TRBV5-1 and TRBJ2-3; 7 bases align to TRBD1. The CDR3 has 15 residues. Germline lookup yields CDR1 SGHRS and CDR2 YFSETQ. With 4 bases clipped from V and 2 bases from J, the junction kept 7 bases outside the gene matches. In nucleotides, the CDR3 is TGCGCCAGCAGCCAACAGGGGTGGTACACAGATACGCAGTATTTT. Residues: CASSQQGWYTDTQYF.

The CDR3: CASSPSGFYSNQPQHF. CDR3 sequence (DNA): TGTGCCAGCAGCCCGTCAGGGTTTTATAGCAATCAGCCCCAGCATTTT. The V gene is TRBV5-8, the J gene TRBJ1-5; TRBD1 is a possible D gene (5 bases). The CDR3 is 16 amino acids. Deletions cut 4 bases from V and 0 bases from J, with 14 bases between. Per germline, CDR1 SGHTS and CDR2 YDEGEE.

The V call is TRBV2, the J call TRBJ1-1; TRBD1 aligns across 10 bases. This CDR3 has 14 amino acids. V lost 4 bases to trimming and J lost 6 bases; unmatched junction nucleotides: 5. Looked up from germline, CDR1 is SNHLY and CDR2 is FYNNEI. CDR3 DNA: TGTGCCAGCAGTGCCGGGACAGGGGTCGCTGAAGCTTTCTTT. It codes for CASSAGTGVAEAFF.

The chain recombines TRBV7-9 with TRBJ2-1; D ambiguous. V lost 5 bases, J lost 9 bases, and 11 bases lay in between. The length of the CDR3 is 12 residues. The germline V gene has CDR1 SEHNR and CDR2 FQNEAQ (reference sequence). This CDR3 is CASSPPEFEQFF. CDR3 DNA sequence: TGTGCCAGCAGCCCTCCGGAGTTTGAGCAGTTCTTC.

The rearrangement uses TRBV18 and TRBJ2-2, with a possible D match to TRBD2 (5 bases). V gave up 3 bases and J gave up 6 bases, with 14 bases separating them. Germline CDR1 KGHSH, CDR2 LQKENI. The CDR3 is 15 amino acids. CDR3 region: CASSPPTSLAGELFF. In nucleotides, the CDR3 is TGTGCCAGCTCACCGCCTACTAGTTTGGCCGGGGAGCTGTTTTTT.